The next 24 T cell receptor beta chains were all read from a single sample in a study of technical replicates of blood from a few donors. Sequencing used immunoSEQ multiplex PCR; TCRdb keeps in-frame clones, though not all of them. Of tens of thousands of clones in the sample, about 95% were seen once. What was sequenced was PBMCs. These receptors all come from a human donor in good health. Some clones in this sample may be carry-over from other donors' samples.

This chain connects TRBV7-2 to TRBJ1-4; D uncertain. V lost 2 bases and J 0 bases, leaving 7 bases between the germline ends. The CDR3 spans 15 residues. Germline CDR1 and CDR2: SGHTA and FQGNSA. The CDR3 nucleotides read TGTGCCAGCAGCTTAATGCGGGCAACTAATGAAAAACTGTTTTTT. Amino acids: CASSLMRATNEKLFF. The whole variable domain, filled in from reference TRBV7-2 and TRBJ1-4, reads GAGVSQSPSNKVTEKGKDVELRCDPISGHTALYWYRQSLGQGLEFLIYFQGNSAPDKSGLPSDRFSAERTGGSVSTLTIQRTQQEDSAVYLCASSLMRATNEKLFFGSGTQLSVL.

This chain uses TRBV9 with TRBJ2-1, with 7 positions matching TRBD1. The V and J ends lost 3 bases and 10 bases, in that order; junction bases with no gene match: 10. This CDR3 has 14 residues. Germline-derived CDR1 and CDR2 are SGDLS and YYNGEE. The CDR3 nucleotides are TGTGCCAGCAGCGCAGCGACAGGGATGGGCGAGCAGTTCTTC. It codes for CASSAATGMGEQFF.

The CDR3 DNA reads TGTGCCAGCAGCGTAGTCGGGACAGTCTACAATGAGCAGTTCTTC. Amino acids: CASSVVGTVYNEQFF. The rearrangement uses TRBV9 and TRBJ2-1, with TRBD1 identical over 7 bases. Trimming took 0 bases from V and 3 from J; bases not matched to a gene: 3. Germline V gene data show CDR1 as SGDLS and CDR2 as YYNGEE. This CDR3 is built from 15 residues.

The chain carries TRBV29-1 and TRBJ2-1, with 12 bases fitting TRBD1. Germline V lookup: CDR1 SQVTM, CDR2 ANQGSEA. The junction had 6 bases not matched to a gene; V was cut back by 5 bases and J by 4 bases. The CDR3 is made up of 15 amino acids. The CDR3 nucleotides are TGCAGCGTTTGGGACAGGGGGCGCGGGTACAATGAGCAGTTCTTC. Protein sequence: CSVWDRGRGYNEQFF.

The chain has TRBV7-9 and TRBJ1-1; D not certain. The CDR3 totals 13 residues. The V end lost 4 bases, the J end lost 4 bases, and 10 bases lay between the germline ends. CDR1 is SEHNR and CDR2 is FQNEAQ in the germline V gene (reference sequence). As DNA, the CDR3 is TGTGCCAGCAGCTATGAATGGAGCACTGAAGCTTTCTTT. Its protein product is CASSYEWSTEAFF.

J is TRBJ2-7 and V is TRBV2; possibly TRBD2 for D (5 bases). CDR1 and CDR2 from the germline V gene are SNHLY and FYNNEI. There are 13 residues in the CDR3. Trimming removed 4 bases from V and 2 bases from J, with 9 bases in between. The CDR3 DNA sequence: TGTGCCAGCAGTGCGGGGAGACCCTACGAGCAGTACTTC. Translating it yields CASSAGRPYEQYF.

Here the CDR3 reads CASTDRGETQYF. The CDR3 nucleotides read TGTGCCAGCACCGACAGGGGAGAGACCCAGTACTTC. The chain employs TRBV28 and TRBJ2-5; 8 nucleotides align to TRBD1. CDR3 length: 12 residues. The J segment lost 4 bases and the V segment lost 7 bases, leaving 2 bases of the junction unmatched. Germline assignment: CDR1 MDHEN and CDR2 SYDVKM.

The chain is built from TRBV7-3 and TRBJ2-5, with 7 bases fitting TRBD2. V dropped 3 bases and J dropped 4; count of bases not matched to a gene: 5. The CDR3 length is 14 residues. Germline CDR1 reads SGHTA; CDR2 reads FQGTGA. The CDR3 region has the DNA TGTGCCAGCAGCTTTGGGAGGGGAGGAGAGACCCAGTACTTC. It encodes CASSFGRGGETQYF. The full variable domain, rest sourced from reference TRBV7-3 and TRBJ2-5, is GAGVSQTPSNKVTEKGKYVELRCDPISGHTALYWYRQSLGQGPEFLIYFQGTGAADDSGLPNDRFFAVRPEGSVSTLKIQRTERGDSAVYLCASSFGRGGETQYFGPGTRLLVL.

The J gene is TRBJ2-7, the V gene TRBV7-9; D unclear. The CDR3 has 15 residues. Germline V lookup: CDR1 SEHNR, CDR2 FQNEAQ (reference sequence). Trimming cost V 2 bases and J 2 bases, with 13 bases left between them. The CDR3 sequence is CASSLHSSIPYEQYF. DNA of the CDR3: TGTGCCAGCAGCTTACACAGTTCAATACCCTACGAGCAGTACTTC.

The V call is TRBV5-1, the J call TRBJ1-1; D call uncertain. The CDR3 totals 13 residues. In germline, CDR1 is SGHRS, CDR2 YFSETQ. Trimming took off 4 bases at V and 2 bases at J, with 9 bases between the two ends. The chain's CDR3 is CASSIRLNTEAFF. The CDR3 nucleotides read TGCGCCAGCAGCATTAGACTCAACACTGAAGCTTTCTTT.

The V call is TRBV5-1, the J call TRBJ2-7; TRBD1 aligns across 7 bases. The germline V gene has CDR1 SGHRS and CDR2 YFSETQ. Losses at the gene ends were 6 bases for V and 4 bases for J; bases not matched to a gene: 7. CDR3 length: 13 residues. The CDR3 DNA is TGCGCCAGCAAGAGGGAACAGGGGTACGAGCAGTACTTC. Translated: CASKREQGYEQYF.

This chain joins TRBV7-9 and TRBJ1-1; D is unclear. The CDR3 is 13 residues long. The ends were cut back, 5 bases at V and 1 base at J, with 8 bases in the middle. Per the germline V gene, CDR1 is SEHNR and CDR2 is FQNEAQ (reference sequence). CDR3 sequence (DNA): TGTGCCAGCAGCCGGGGTCAGAACACTGAAGCTTTCTTT. This translates into CASSRGQNTEAFF.

V is TRBV30 and J is TRBJ2-1; the match to TRBD2 covers 9 bases. CDR1 GTSNPN and CDR2 SVGIG come from the germline V gene (reference sequence). The CDR3 loop spans 15 amino acids. The CDR3 nucleotides are TGTGCTGAGACACCCCAGGGACTAGCAGTCAATGAGCAGTTCTTC. Protein product: CAETPQGLAVNEQFF.

This clone is a singleton in its sample. This chain joins TRBV4-1 and TRBJ2-5, with 10 nucleotides matching TRBD2. CDR3 length: 14 residues. J gave up 11 bases and V 0 bases, and 6 bases lay outside the gene matches. Germline V CDR1 and CDR2: MGHRA, YSYEKL. The CDR3 DNA is TGCGCCAGCAGCCAAGATGAACTAGCGGGGAAGCAGTACTTC. This translates into CASSQDELAGKQYF.

The V and J genes are TRBV27 and TRBJ2-7; a possible D gene is TRBD2 (6 bases). Looked up from germline, CDR1 is MNHEY and CDR2 is SMNVEV (reference sequence). The CDR3 length is 16 residues. The ends were cut back, 6 bases at V and 0 bases at J, with 18 bases in the middle. For the CDR3, the DNA is TGTGCCAGCAGACACCAATCGTGGGGGGACTCCTACGAGCAGTACTTC. It translates to CASRHQSWGDSYEQYF.

The chain's CDR3 is CASSLNLEQYF. The CDR3 bases are TGTGCCAGCAGCCTTAACTTGGAGCAGTACTTC. The chain has TRBV4-2 and TRBJ2-7; D unresolved. CDR3 length: 11 residues. The V end was cut by 4 bases, the J end by 7 bases, with 8 bases between. Per the germline V gene, CDR1 is LGHNA and CDR2 is YNFKEQ.

The V call is TRBV5-4, the J call TRBJ2-1; 8 bases align to TRBD2. Germline CDR1 and CDR2: SGHNT and YYREEE (reference sequence). This CDR3 has 15 amino acids. The ends lost 4 bases at V and 6 bases at J; junction bases unmatched: 9. The CDR3 protein is CASSGGLGLLNEQFF. The CDR3 DNA reads as TGTGCCAGCAGCGGGGGACTAGGCTTGCTCAATGAGCAGTTCTTC.

A single count supports this clone. The J gene is TRBJ2-2, the V gene TRBV7-2; 9 bases map to TRBD2. The V gene's germline CDR1 is SGHTA and CDR2 FQGNSA. The J segment lost 1 base and the V segment lost 6 bases, leaving 6 bases of the junction unmatched. The CDR3 totals 16 residues. CDR3 loop: CASRETRGGNTGELFF. The CDR3 DNA is TGTGCCAGCAGGGAGACGCGGGGGGGGAACACCGGGGAGCTGTTTTTT.

V gene TRBV5-1 combines with J gene TRBJ2-7; 8 nucleotides match TRBD2. V lost 0 bases and J lost 4; bases outside the gene matches: 6. Germline values: CDR1 SGHRS, CDR2 YFSETQ. This CDR3 has 15 residues. This CDR3 is CASSLAPAGGYEQYF. CDR3 bases: TGCGCCAGCAGCTTGGCCCCGGCGGGAGGTTACGAGCAGTACTTC.

This clone has just one count. The chain links TRBV18 to TRBJ1-1; 7 bases agree with TRBD1. Per the germline V gene, CDR1 is KGHSH and CDR2 is LQKENI. The trim removed 2 bases at V and 4 bases at J, leaving 4 bases unmatched. This CDR3 has 14 amino acids. CDR3 sequence: CASSPETGTTEAFF. CDR3 nucleotides: TGTGCCAGCTCACCAGAGACAGGGACCACTGAAGCTTTCTTT. Together with reference TRBV18 and TRBJ1-1, the CDR3 gives the full variable domain: NAGVMQNPRHLVRRRGQEARLRCSPMKGHSHVYWYRQLPEEGLKFMVYLQKENIIDESGMPKERFSAEFPKEGPSILRIQQVVRGDSAAYFCASSPETGTTEAFFGQGTRLTVV.

The V gene is TRBV30, the J gene TRBJ1-6; the D gene is possibly TRBD1 (6 bases). The CDR3 contains 17 residues. Trimming cost V 5 bases and J 0 bases, with 17 bases left between them. The V gene's germline CDR1 is GTSNPN and CDR2 SVGIG (reference sequence). The CDR3 is CAWSTSTGSSYNSPLHF. CDR3 sequence (DNA): TGTGCCTGGTCAACCAGTACAGGGAGCTCCTATAATTCACCCCTCCACTTT.

This rearrangement joins TRBV10-3 to TRBJ2-7; 8 nucleotides agree with TRBD2. J lost 7 bases, V lost 4 bases, and 15 bases had no gene match. CDR3 length equals 16 residues. Looked up from germline, CDR1 is ENHRY and CDR2 is SYGVKD. Here the CDR3 DNA reads TGTGCCATCAGTGTCCGGTCTAGCGGGCCCCAAAAAGAGCAGTACTTC. It specifies CAISVRSSGPQKEQYF.

The chain combines TRBV14 with TRBJ1-1; TRBD1 is a possible D gene (5 bases). In germline, CDR1 is SGHDN, CDR2 FVKESK. The V end lost 1 base, the J end lost 5 bases, and 11 bases lay between the germline ends. The CDR3 is 14 residues long. CDR3 nucleotides: TGTGCCAGCAGCCAAGTCAGGGATCAGACTGAAGCTTTCTTT. It encodes CASSQVRDQTEAFF. Looking up the rest from reference TRBV14 and TRBJ1-1 gives the full variable domain: EAGVTQFPSHSVIEKGQTVTLRCDPISGHDNLYWYRRVMGKEIKFLLHFVKESKQDESGMPNNRFLAERTGGTYSTLKVQPAELEDSGVYFCASSQVRDQTEAFFGQGTRLTVV.

This clone appeared a single time. This chain joins TRBV6-5 and TRBJ1-1, with 8 nucleotides matching TRBD1. This CDR3 comprises 15 residues. J was trimmed by 1 base and V by 4 bases; bases with no gene match: 5. The germline V gene encodes CDR1 MNHEY and CDR2 SVGAGI. The CDR3, as DNA: TGTGCCAGCAGTTGCCGGGACAGGCCGAACACTGAAGCTTTCTTT. Residues: CASSCRDRPNTEAFF.